This T cell receptor (beta chain) stems from a study of blood T cells in healthy people across ages (dated by TCRdb to the mid-2010s). As for the study more broadly: In model experiments, template switching captured about one uniquely barcoded TCR beta cDNA molecule for every two T cells. The study analyzed two additional independent replicas of 1 million unique cDNA reads from the same blood draw for two donors, one aged 18 to 29 and one aged 80 or older. Using deep sequencing normalized with unique cDNA molecular identifiers, the study measured how TCR beta repertoire diversity changes with age. The donors were divided into four age groups: young (average around 16 years), middle-aged (roughly 40), aged (approximately 64) and long-lived (roughly 82).

The roughly 38 donors, aged about 6 to 95 years, were systemically healthy Caucasian individuals from Russia. Approximately 11 milliliters of peripheral blood were drawn from each donor into EDTA-treated Vacutainer tubes. Ficoll-Paque density-gradient centrifugation was used to isolate PBMCs, with at least 6 million per sample. Trizol reagent was used to extract total RNA from the PBMCs, yielding at least 5.5 micrograms per sample. For every donor, flow cytometry on a PBMC aliquot measured the percentage of naive CD45RAhigh/CD27high T cells. CDR1 and CDR2 are read off the germline V gene as ENHRY and SYGVKD. The trim is 6 bases for V and 7 bases for J, with a gap of 10 bases between the germline ends. Spanning cysteine to phenylalanine, the CDR3 consists of 13 amino acids. Only the CDR3 DNA is retained, 39 bases long and in frame from the first base. This clonotype was seen more than once but under ten times. Its antigen target is currently unknown. No base quality values were provided; no much bigger clone lies one nucleotide off.

The library was obtained by 5' RACE. The instrument was an Illumina HiSeq 2500. The second PCR ran for about 6 to 12 cycles and used a J-beta primer mix along with a sample-barcoded 5' primer. A template-switch 5' adaptor carrying 12 random nucleotides introduced a unique molecular identifier onto each TCR beta cDNA molecule. Each sample yielded at least 2.5 million CDR3-containing paired-end reads. First-strand cDNA synthesis was performed from all RNA using the Mint cDNA synthesis kit, with priming by a TRBC-specific oligonucleotide. After uracil-DNA glycosylase treatment, a first 18-cycle PCR used universal primers M1SS and BC2_uni_R on all cDNA. The authors processed their data as follows. For normalization, 1 million high-quality reads were randomly selected from each sample, with every read carrying a distinct molecular identifier. Instead of being binned into consensus sequences, reads that shared molecular identifiers were thrown out. MiTCR, set to a Q25 quality threshold and the strictest error-elimination algorithm, was used for CDR3 identification, clonotype clustering and error correction. A nonparametric unseen species model with Euler transformation was used to estimate a lower bound on total TCR beta diversity. TCRdb ran its own pipeline on the public reads, namely fastp trimming at Q25 and MiXCR clone calling, and kept in-frame beta chains. Each entry merges the rows of one CDR3 protein and shows their most common DNA and genes. TCRdb's processing, not the study's, gives the V and J calls here. This sample lists around 800,000 distinct CDR3 sequences; roughly 26% were detected once. Approximately 2.9% of the sample belongs to the ten largest clones.

What the authors observed across the whole study: Observed TCR beta diversity per million T cells fell roughly linearly with age, and a significant reduction was already apparent by age around 40. Because profiling used bulk unsorted PBMCs, naive and antigen-experienced compartments could not be compared conclusively. Donor CMV infection status was unknown, potentially confounding age-related changes in expanded clonotypes. Estimates of total diversity based on one million sequenced T cells were regarded as lower bounds and as underestimates. Compared with the aged group, more naive CD4+ T cells, fewer expanded clones and increased TCR diversity were shown by the long-lived group, suggesting age selection. There was a strong correlation between observed TCR beta diversity and the percentage of naive T cells measured by flow cytometry.

The same data also went into a second study, on T cells of mothers and their children. The second paper further reports: Donors were nine systemically healthy Caucasian individuals: three mothers and their six children. cDNA synthesis consumed the entire amount of extracted RNA, loaded at around 1.5 ug RNA in each 15 ul reaction. In the second PCR, the M1S primer added sample barcodes and 2-4 random nucleotides. Over 9.5 million TCR beta CDR3 reads were obtained for each mother, and around 2.7 million reads were obtained for each child. TCR recombination output is similarly shaped by thymic selection in related and unrelated pairs, with a minor effect exerted by inherited differences. Related mother-child pairs always showed normalized repertoire overlap that was slightly higher than in unrelated mother-child pairs, though the difference was never significant. Persistent microchimeric T cell clones were not detected, at a sensitivity of about 100 clones per million clonotypes. Deep NGS was used in the study to compare the TCR beta repertoires of mothers and children and to look for features that separate related mother-child pairs from unrelated individuals. Mothers averaged about 40 +/- 4 years of age and children averaged roughly 11 +/- 4 years. After adapter ligation was performed with NEBNext reagents, the libraries were sequenced on an Illumina HiSeq 2000 with 100+100 nt paired-end reads. To avoid cross-contamination, the mother libraries and the child libraries were prepared a month apart and sequenced in separate runs. For each donor, between 500,000 and 2,000,000 distinct TCR beta clonotypes were identified. Naive TCR beta clonotypes were estimated from low-frequency clonotypes matched to each donor's FACS-determined naive share, without sorting.

Input material: blood. The chain links TRBV10-3 with TRBJ1-6, with no confident D gene call. The origin of this receptor is a boy under 18 in good health. The DNA is as follows: TGTGCCATCAGGGTGGGTAGGAATTCACCCCTCCACTTT. Translated, this gives CAIRVGRNSPLHF.